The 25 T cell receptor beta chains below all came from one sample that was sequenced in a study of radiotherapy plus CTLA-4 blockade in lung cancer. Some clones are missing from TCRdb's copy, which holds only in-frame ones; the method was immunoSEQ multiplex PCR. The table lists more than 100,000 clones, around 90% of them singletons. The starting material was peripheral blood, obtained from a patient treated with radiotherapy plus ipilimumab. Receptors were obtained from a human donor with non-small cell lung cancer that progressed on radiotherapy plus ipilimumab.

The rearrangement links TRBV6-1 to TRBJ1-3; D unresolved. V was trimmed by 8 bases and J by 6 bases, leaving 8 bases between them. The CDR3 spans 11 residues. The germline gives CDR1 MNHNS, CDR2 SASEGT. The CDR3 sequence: CASLEENTIYF. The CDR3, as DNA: TGTGCCAGCTTAGAGGAAAACACCATATATTTT.

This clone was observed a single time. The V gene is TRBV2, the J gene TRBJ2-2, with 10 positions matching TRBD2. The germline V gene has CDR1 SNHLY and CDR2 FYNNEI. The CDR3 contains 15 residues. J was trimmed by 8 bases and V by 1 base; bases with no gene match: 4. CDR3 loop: CASSEGLAGVGELFF. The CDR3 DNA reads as TGTGCCAGCAGTGAAGGGCTAGCGGGAGTGGGGGAGCTGTTTTTT.

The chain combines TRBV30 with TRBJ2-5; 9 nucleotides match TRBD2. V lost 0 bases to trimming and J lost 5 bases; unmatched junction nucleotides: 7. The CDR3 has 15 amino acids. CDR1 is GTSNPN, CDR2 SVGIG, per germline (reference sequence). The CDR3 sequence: CAWSVRLAGFETQYF. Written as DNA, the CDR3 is TGTGCCTGGAGTGTTAGGCTAGCGGGATTTGAGACCCAGTACTTC.

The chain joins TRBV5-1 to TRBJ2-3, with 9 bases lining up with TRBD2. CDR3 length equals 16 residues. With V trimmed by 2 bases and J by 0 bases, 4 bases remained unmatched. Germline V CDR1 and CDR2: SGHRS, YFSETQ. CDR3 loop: CASSFGLASSTDTQYF. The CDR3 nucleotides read TGCGCCAGCAGCTTCGGACTAGCGAGCAGCACAGATACGCAGTATTTT.

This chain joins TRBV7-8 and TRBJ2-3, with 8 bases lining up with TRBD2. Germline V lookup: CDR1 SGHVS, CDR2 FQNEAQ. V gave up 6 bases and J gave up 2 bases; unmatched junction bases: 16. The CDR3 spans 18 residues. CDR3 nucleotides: TGTGCCAGCAGGGCCGGGACTAGAGGTAGACTTTTCACAGATACGCAGTATTTT. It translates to CASRAGTRGRLFTDTQYF. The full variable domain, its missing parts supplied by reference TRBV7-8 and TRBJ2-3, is GAGVSQSPRYKVAKRGQDVALRCDPISGHVSLFWYQQALGQGPEFLTYFQNEAQLDKSGLPSDRFFAERPEGSVSTLKIQRTQQEDSAVYLCASRAGTRGRLFTDTQYFGPGTRLTVL.

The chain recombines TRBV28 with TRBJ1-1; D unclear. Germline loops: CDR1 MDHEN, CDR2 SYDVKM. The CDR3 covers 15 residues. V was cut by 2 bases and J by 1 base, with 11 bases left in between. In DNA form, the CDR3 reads TGTGCCAGCAGTTTAGAGGCCGCGCAGAACACTGAAGCTTTCTTT. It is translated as CASSLEAAQNTEAFF.

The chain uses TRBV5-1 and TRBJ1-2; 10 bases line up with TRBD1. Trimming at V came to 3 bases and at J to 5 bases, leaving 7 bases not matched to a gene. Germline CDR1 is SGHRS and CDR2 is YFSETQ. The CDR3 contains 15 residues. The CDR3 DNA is TGCGCCAGCAGCTATGGGACAGGGGTAGAGTATGGCTACACCTTC. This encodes CASSYGTGVEYGYTF.

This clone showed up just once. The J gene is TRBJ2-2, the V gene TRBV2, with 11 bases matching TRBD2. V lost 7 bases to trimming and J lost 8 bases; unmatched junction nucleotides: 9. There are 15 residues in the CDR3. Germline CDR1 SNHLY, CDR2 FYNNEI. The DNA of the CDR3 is TGTGCCAGCAAGACGGTTAGCGGGAGGGCGGGGGAGCTGTTTTTT. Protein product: CASKTVSGRAGELFF.

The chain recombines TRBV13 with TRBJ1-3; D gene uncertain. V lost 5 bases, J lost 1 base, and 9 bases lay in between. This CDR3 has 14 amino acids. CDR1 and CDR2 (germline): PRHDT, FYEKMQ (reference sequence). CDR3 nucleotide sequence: TGTGCCAGCAGCCCCTTAGGGTCTGGAAACACCATATATTTT. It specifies CASSPLGSGNTIYF.

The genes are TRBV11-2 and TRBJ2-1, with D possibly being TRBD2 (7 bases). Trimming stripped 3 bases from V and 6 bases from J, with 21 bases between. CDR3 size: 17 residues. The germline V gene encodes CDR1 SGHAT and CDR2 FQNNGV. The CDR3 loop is CASSFGRGKRGPNEQFF. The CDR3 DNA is TGTGCCAGCAGCTTCGGCAGGGGTAAGCGGGGTCCCAATGAGCAGTTCTTC. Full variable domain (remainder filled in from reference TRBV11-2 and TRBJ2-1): EAGVAQSPRYKIIEKRQSVAFWCNPISGHATLYWYQQILGQGPKLLIQFQNNGVVDDSQLPKDRFSAERLKGVDSTLKIQPAKLEDSAVYLCASSFGRGKRGPNEQFFGPGTRLTVL.

The CDR3 region is CASSLGYEQFF. The CDR3 DNA follows: TGTGCCAGCAGCTTAGGGTATGAGCAGTTCTTC. The chain employs TRBV13 and TRBJ2-1; D is ambiguous. CDR1 PRHDT and CDR2 FYEKMQ come from the germline V gene (reference sequence). Between the trimmed V and J ends, which lost 0 bases and 8 bases, there was a span of 2 bases. The CDR3 covers 11 residues.

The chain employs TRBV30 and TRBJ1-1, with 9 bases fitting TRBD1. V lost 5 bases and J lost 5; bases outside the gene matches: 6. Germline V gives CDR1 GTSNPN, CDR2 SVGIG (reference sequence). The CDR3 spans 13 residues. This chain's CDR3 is CAWDSGTGTEAFF. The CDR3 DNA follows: TGTGCCTGGGACTCCGGGACAGGGACTGAAGCTTTCTTT.

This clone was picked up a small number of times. The CDR3 DNA sequence: TGTGCCAGCAGCCCGACTAGCGGGGACCACAATGAGCAGTTCTTC. It specifies CASSPTSGDHNEQFF. The chain links TRBV21-1 to TRBJ2-1; the listed D gene, TRBD2, was not tested against the DNA. TRBV21-1 is termed a pseudogene. This CDR3 comprises 15 residues.

The chain's CDR3 is CASSIAGGQGELFF. Written as DNA, the CDR3 is TGTGCCAGCAGTATAGCGGGAGGGCAGGGGGAGCTGTTTTTT. V usage is TRBV2 and J usage is TRBJ2-2; 11 positions match TRBD2. The trim removed 5 bases at V and 8 bases at J, leaving 4 bases unmatched. Germline V gene lookup returns CDR1 SNHLY and CDR2 FYNNEI. This CDR3 is built from 14 residues.

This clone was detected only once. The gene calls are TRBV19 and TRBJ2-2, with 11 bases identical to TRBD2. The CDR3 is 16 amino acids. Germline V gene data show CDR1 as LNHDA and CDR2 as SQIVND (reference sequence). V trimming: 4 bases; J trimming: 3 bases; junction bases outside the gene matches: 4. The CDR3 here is CASSTLAGGYTGELFF. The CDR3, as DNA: TGTGCCAGTAGTACCCTAGCGGGAGGTTACACCGGGGAGCTGTTTTTT.

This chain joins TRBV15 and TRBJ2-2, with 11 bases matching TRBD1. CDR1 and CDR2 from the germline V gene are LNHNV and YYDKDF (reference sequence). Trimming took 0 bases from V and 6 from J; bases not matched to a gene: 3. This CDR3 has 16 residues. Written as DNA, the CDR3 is TGTGCCACCAGCAGAGATCGGGGACAGGGGGCCGGGGAGCTGTTTTTT. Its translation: CATSRDRGQGAGELFF.

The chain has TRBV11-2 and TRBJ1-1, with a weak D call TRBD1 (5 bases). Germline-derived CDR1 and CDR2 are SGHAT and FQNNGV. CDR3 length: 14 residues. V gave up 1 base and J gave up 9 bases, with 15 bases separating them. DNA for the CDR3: TGTGCCAGCAGCTTAGCTGGGGGAGCCCTCCAAGCTTTCTTT. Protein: CASSLAGGALQAFF.

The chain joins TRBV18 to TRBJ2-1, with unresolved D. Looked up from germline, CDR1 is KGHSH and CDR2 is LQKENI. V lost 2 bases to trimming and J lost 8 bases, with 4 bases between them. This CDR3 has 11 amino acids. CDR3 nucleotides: TGTGCCAGCTCACCAAGGGATGAGCAGTTCTTC. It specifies CASSPRDEQFF.

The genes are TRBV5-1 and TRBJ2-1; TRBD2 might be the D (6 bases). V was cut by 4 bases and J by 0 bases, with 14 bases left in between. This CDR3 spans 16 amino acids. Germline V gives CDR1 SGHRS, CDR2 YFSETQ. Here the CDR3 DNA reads TGCGCCAGCAGCCCTCCGGGACTGAGCTCCTACAATGAGCAGTTCTTC. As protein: CASSPPGLSSYNEQFF.

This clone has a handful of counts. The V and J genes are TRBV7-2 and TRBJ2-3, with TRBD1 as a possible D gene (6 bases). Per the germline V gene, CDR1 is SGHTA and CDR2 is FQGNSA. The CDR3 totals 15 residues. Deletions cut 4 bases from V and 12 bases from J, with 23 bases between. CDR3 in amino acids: CASSSTKPQGYNQYF. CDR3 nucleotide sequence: TGTGCCAGCAGCTCGACTAAGCCACAGGGTTATAATCAGTATTTT.

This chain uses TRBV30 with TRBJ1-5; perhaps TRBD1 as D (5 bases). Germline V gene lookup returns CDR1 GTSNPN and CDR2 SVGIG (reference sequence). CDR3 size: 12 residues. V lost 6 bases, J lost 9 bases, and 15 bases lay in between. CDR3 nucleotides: TGTGCCTGCGGGACCCCGCTGGGGCCCCAGCATTTT. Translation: CACGTPLGPQHF. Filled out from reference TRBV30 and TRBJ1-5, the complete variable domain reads SQTIHQWPATLVQPVGSPLSLECTVEGTSNPNLYWYRQAAGRGLQLLFYSVGIGQISSEVPQNLSASRPQDRQFILSSKKLLLSDSGFYLCACGTPLGPQHFGDGTRLSIL.

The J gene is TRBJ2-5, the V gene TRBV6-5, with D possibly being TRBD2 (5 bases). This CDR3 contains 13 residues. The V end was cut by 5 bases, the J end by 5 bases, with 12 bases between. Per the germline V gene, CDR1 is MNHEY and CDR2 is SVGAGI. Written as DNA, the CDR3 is TGTGCCAGCAGTATCCGGGATTGGGAGACCCAGTACTTC. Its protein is CASSIRDWETQYF.

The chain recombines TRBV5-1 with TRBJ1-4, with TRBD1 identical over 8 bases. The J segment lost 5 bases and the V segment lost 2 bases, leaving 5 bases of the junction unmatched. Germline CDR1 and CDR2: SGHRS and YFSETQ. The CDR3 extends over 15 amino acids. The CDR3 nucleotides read TGCGCCAGCAGCTTAAACAGGGGGAGCAATGAAAAACTGTTTTTT. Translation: CASSLNRGSNEKLFF. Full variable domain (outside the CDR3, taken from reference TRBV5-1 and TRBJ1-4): KAGVTQTPRYLIKTRGQQVTLSCSPISGHRSVSWYQQTPGQGLQFLFEYFSETQRNKGNFPGRFSGRQFSNSRSEMNVSTLELGDSALYLCASSLNRGSNEKLFFGSGTQLSVL.

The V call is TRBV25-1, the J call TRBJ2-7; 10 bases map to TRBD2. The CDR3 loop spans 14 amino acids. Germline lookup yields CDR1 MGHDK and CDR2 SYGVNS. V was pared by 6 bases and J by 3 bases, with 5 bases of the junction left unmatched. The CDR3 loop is CASRGLAPYYEQYF. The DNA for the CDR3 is TGTGCCAGCAGGGGACTAGCGCCTTACTACGAGCAGTACTTC.

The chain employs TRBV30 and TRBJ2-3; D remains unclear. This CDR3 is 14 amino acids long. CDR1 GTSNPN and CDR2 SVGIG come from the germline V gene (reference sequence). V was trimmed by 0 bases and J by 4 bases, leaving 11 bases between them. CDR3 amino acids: CAWSVGTASDTQYF. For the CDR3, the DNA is TGTGCCTGGAGTGTGGGCACAGCCTCAGATACGCAGTATTTT.